The 30 T cell receptor beta chains in this list originate from one sample, sequenced in a study of radiotherapy plus CTLA-4 blockade in lung cancer. Sequencing was performed with immunoSEQ multiplex PCR; in TCRdb, only in-frame clones are kept and a portion is missing. The table has more than 25,000 clones, 79% seen once. The starting material was peripheral blood, obtained from a patient treated with radiotherapy plus ipilimumab. These receptor sequences come from a human donor with non-small cell lung cancer that progressed on radiotherapy plus ipilimumab.

This CDR3 is CASSLGDYSTDTQYF. CDR3 nucleotides: TGTGCCAGCAGCTTGGGGGACTACAGCACAGATACGCAGTATTTT. The rearrangement joins TRBV5-4 to TRBJ2-3, with 7 bases aligning to TRBD2. The CDR3 runs 15 residues. Looked up from germline, CDR1 is SGHNT and CDR2 is YYREEE (reference sequence). Losses at the gene ends were 0 bases for V and 0 bases for J; bases not matched to a gene: 1.

This clone was seen a handful of times. The chain recombines TRBV28 with TRBJ1-4; a possible D gene is TRBD1 (6 bases). The CDR3 has 17 amino acids. The V end was cut by 2 bases, the J end by 6 bases, with 19 bases between. Per the germline V gene, CDR1 is MDHEN and CDR2 is SYDVKM. CDR3 protein: CASSLGQGQEVDEKLFF. CDR3 in DNA: TGTGCCAGCAGTTTAGGGCAGGGACAAGAGGTAGATGAAAAACTGTTTTTT.

This clone was recorded a few times. The chain joins TRBV27 to TRBJ1-6; D might be TRBD1 (5 bases). Germline assignment: CDR1 MNHEY and CDR2 SMNVEV (reference sequence). V was pared by 6 bases and J by 9 bases, with 15 bases between. The length of the CDR3 is 14 residues. This CDR3 is CASRTGTAGSPLHF. DNA for the CDR3: TGTGCCAGCAGGACCGGGACCGCAGGTTCACCCCTCCACTTT.

The gene calls are TRBV28 and TRBJ1-4, with 8 positions matching TRBD1. The germline V gene encodes CDR1 MDHEN and CDR2 SYDVKM. The CDR3 totals 16 residues. J was trimmed by 8 bases and V by 1 base; bases with no gene match: 9. The CDR3 spells CASSLYPGQEGEKLFF. The CDR3 DNA follows: TGTGCCAGCAGTTTATACCCGGGACAGGAAGGGGAAAAACTGTTTTTT.

This clone has a handful of counts. The genes are TRBV7-6 and TRBJ2-7, with D tentatively TRBD1 (5 bases). The CDR3 sequence is 15 residues long. The ends were cut back, 1 base at V and 1 base at J, with 11 bases in the middle. The germline CDR1 and CDR2 sequences are SGHVS and FNYEAQ. Here the CDR3 DNA reads TGTGCCAGCAGCTTAGAGGCCCAGGGTTCCTACGAGCAGTACTTC. Residues: CASSLEAQGSYEQYF.

The chain employs TRBV19 and TRBJ1-5, with TRBD1 matching 7 bases. This CDR3 contains 13 residues. CDR1 is LNHDA, CDR2 SQIVND, per germline (reference sequence). The V segment lost 10 bases and the J segment 4 bases; nucleotides outside the gene matches: 7. CDR3 sequence: CATRDSFNQPQHF. The CDR3 nucleotides are TGTGCCACCAGGGACAGTTTTAATCAGCCCCAGCATTTT.

The chain couples TRBV6-5 to TRBJ1-5, with 7 positions matching TRBD1. This CDR3 region has 15 residues. The trim removed 5 bases at V and 5 bases at J, leaving 9 bases unmatched. Germline V gene data show CDR1 as MNHEY and CDR2 as SVGAGI. The CDR3 DNA reads as TGTGCCAGCAGTCGAACCGGGACAGCGGATCAGCCCCAGCATTTT. This sequence encodes CASSRTGTADQPQHF.

This clone was counted only a few times. The chain uses TRBV15 and TRBJ2-2; maybe TRBD1 (6 bases). Germline-derived CDR1 and CDR2 are LNHNV and YYDKDF (reference sequence). V lost 8 bases and J lost 4, with 8 bases in between. The CDR3 runs to 12 residues. The CDR3 protein is CATGQTTGELFF. CDR3 nucleotides: TGTGCCACCGGACAGACCACCGGGGAGCTGTTTTTT.

This clone appeared a few times. The chain employs TRBV19 and TRBJ1-6, with a possible D match to TRBD1 (5 bases). Germline lookup yields CDR1 LNHDA and CDR2 SQIVND (reference sequence). The CDR3 length is 14 residues. The germline V and J ends were trimmed by 4 bases and 5 bases, with 9 bases remaining between them. The DNA of the CDR3 is TGTGCCAGTAGTAGAGGGGACGATAATTCACCCCTCCACTTT. It codes for CASSRGDDNSPLHF. Variable domain in full (rest from reference TRBV19 and TRBJ1-6): DGGITQSPKYLFRKEGQNVTLSCEQNLNHDAMYWYRQDPGQGLRLIYYSQIVNDFQKGDIAEGYSVSREKKESFPLTVTSAQKNPTAFYLCASSRGDDNSPLHFGNGTRLTVT.

The chain recombines TRBV13 with TRBJ1-2; D is possibly TRBD1 (5 bases). This CDR3 is built from 15 residues. V lost 0 bases and J lost 4, with 12 bases in between. Germline loops: CDR1 PRHDT, CDR2 FYEKMQ (reference sequence). The CDR3 is CASSLGYGAGYGYTF. CDR3 coding DNA: TGTGCCAGCAGCTTAGGGTACGGGGCTGGCTATGGCTACACCTTC.

V gene TRBV18 combines with J gene TRBJ2-1; D ambiguous. The germline V gene has CDR1 KGHSH and CDR2 LQKENI. The V end lost 3 bases, the J end lost 7 bases, and 10 bases lay between the germline ends. The CDR3 is 13 amino acids. The CDR3 here is CASSPPVGNEQFF. The DNA of the CDR3 is TGTGCCAGCTCACCGCCTGTCGGTAATGAGCAGTTCTTC.

This chain joins TRBV6-1 and TRBJ2-2; 8 nucleotides align to TRBD2. The CDR3 length is 15 residues. The trim removed 4 bases at V and 4 bases at J, leaving 5 bases unmatched. Germline loops: CDR1 MNHNS, CDR2 SASEGT. The DNA of the CDR3 is TGTGCCAGCAGTGGGATGCTAGCGGGCACCGGGGAGCTGTTTTTT. Translation gives CASSGMLAGTGELFF.

The V call is TRBV5-1, the J call TRBJ2-7, with TRBD1 as a possible D gene (5 bases). Trimming cost V 0 bases and J 6 bases, with 10 bases left between them. The germline V gene encodes CDR1 SGHRS and CDR2 YFSETQ. This CDR3 spans 13 amino acids. CDR3 bases: TGCGCCAGCAGCTTGGAGGGGCAGAGCGAGCAGTACTTC. Protein: CASSLEGQSEQYF.

This chain joins TRBV19 and TRBJ1-2; TRBD1 might be the D (5 bases). The CDR3 is made up of 12 amino acids. Germline loops: CDR1 LNHDA, CDR2 SQIVND (reference sequence). The ends were cut back, 10 bases at V and 3 bases at J, with 12 bases in the middle. The CDR3 DNA is TGTGCCACAGGCCAGACAGACTATGGCTACACCTTC. This encodes CATGQTDYGYTF.

This CDR3 reads CASSSGPEGYEQYF. The CDR3 bases are TGTGCCAGCAGCTCCGGCCCGGAGGGCTACGAGCAGTACTTC. The chain combines TRBV9 with TRBJ2-7; weak D call: TRBD2 (6 bases). This CDR3 is 14 amino acids long. V lost 4 bases and J lost 3, with 14 bases in between. Germline-derived CDR1 and CDR2 are SGDLS and YYNGEE.

This chain connects TRBV6-5 to TRBJ2-7, with 10 bases that match TRBD1. This CDR3 is built from 15 residues. V shed 4 bases, J shed 6 bases, and the junction held 9 bases outside the gene matches. Germline CDR1 reads MNHEY; CDR2 reads SVGAGI. CDR3 amino acids: CASSSPGQGSSEQYF. CDR3 bases: TGTGCCAGCAGTTCCCCGGGACAGGGGAGTTCCGAGCAGTACTTC.

The CDR3: CASSLRSRDGYTF. In DNA, the CDR3 is TGTGCCAGCAGCTTAAGGAGCAGGGATGGCTACACCTTC. The chain has TRBV7-9 and TRBJ1-2, with D perhaps matching TRBD1 (5 bases). This CDR3 is built from 13 residues. The germline CDR1 and CDR2 sequences are SEHNR and FQNEAQ (reference sequence). V lost 2 bases and J 6 bases, leaving 10 bases between the germline ends.

The chain recombines TRBV6-1 with TRBJ1-1; possibly TRBD1 for D (6 bases). CDR1 MNHNS and CDR2 SASEGT come from the germline V gene. V was cut by 6 bases and J by 0 bases, with 11 bases left in between. The CDR3 runs to 14 residues. The CDR3: CASSGTLMNTEAFF. The CDR3 DNA sequence: TGTGCCAGCAGCGGGACACTTATGAACACTGAAGCTTTCTTT.

This sequence joins TRBV5-4 and TRBJ2-7, with 8 bases aligning to TRBD2. Trimming cost V 4 bases and J 2 bases; bases outside gene matches: 5. There are 14 residues in the CDR3. From germline, CDR1 is SGHNT and CDR2 YYREEE (reference sequence). The CDR3 sequence: CASSASGPAYEQYF. CDR3 nucleotide sequence: TGTGCCAGCAGCGCTAGCGGGCCCGCCTACGAGCAGTACTTC.

This chain joins TRBV5-5 and TRBJ1-1; D gene unclear. V dropped 0 bases and J dropped 0 bases, with 9 bases sitting between them. This CDR3 contains 15 residues. Germline CDR1 and CDR2: SGHKS and YYEKEE (reference sequence). Here the CDR3 reads CASSLGTSMNTEAFF. CDR3 DNA sequence: TGTGCCAGCAGCTTGGGAACATCGATGAACACTGAAGCTTTCTTT. The full variable domain, with the rest looked up from reference TRBV5-5 and TRBJ1-1, is DAGVTQSPTHLIKTRGQQVTLRCSPISGHKSVSWYQQVLGQGPQFIFQYYEKEERGRGNFPDRFSARQFPNYSSELNVNALLLGDSALYLCASSLGTSMNTEAFFGQGTRLTVV.

Details on this clone: One end of the junction does not line up with germline, which may come from a read error. The chain is built from TRBV6-1 and TRBJ1-2, with TRBD1 identical over 7 bases. The length of the CDR3 is 11 residues. From germline, CDR1 is MNHNS and CDR2 SASEGT. CDR3 bases: TGTGCCAGCAGTACGACAGGGCTCAAGTCCTTC. Translated: CASSTTGLKSF.

This clone was found once. The chain uses TRBV27 and TRBJ1-2, with 8 bases that match TRBD1. Per the germline V gene, CDR1 is MNHEY and CDR2 is SMNVEV (reference sequence). The CDR3 loop spans 17 amino acids. V lost 6 bases and J lost 4; bases outside the gene matches: 16. CDR3 DNA: TGTGCCAGCAGACCACTGGGACAGGTCTTCGAAACCTATGGCTACACCTTC. Protein: CASRPLGQVFETYGYTF.

The rearrangement uses TRBV5-1 and TRBJ1-5, with D maybe TRBD1 (5 bases). The CDR3 runs 13 residues. Germline lookup yields CDR1 SGHRS and CDR2 YFSETQ. V lost 0 bases and J 5 bases, leaving 6 bases between the germline ends. CDR3 loop: CASSLAGDQPQHF. The CDR3 DNA follows: TGCGCCAGCAGCTTGGCGGGGGATCAGCCCCAGCATTTT.

The chain couples TRBV6-5 to TRBJ1-5; TRBD1 might be the D (5 bases). This CDR3 has 15 amino acids. The germline V gene has CDR1 MNHEY and CDR2 SVGAGI. Trimming shortened V by 5 bases and J by 7 bases, and 18 bases separated the two germline ends. The CDR3 region has the DNA TGTGCCAGCAGTCTCGGACATTCCCGAGGCCAGCCCCAGCATTTT. This encodes CASSLGHSRGQPQHF.

The chain links TRBV4-1 to TRBJ2-1; 10 bases are a match to TRBD2. This CDR3 contains 16 residues. Germline CDR1 and CDR2: MGHRA and YSYEKL. The trim removed 7 bases at V and 0 bases at J, leaving 6 bases unmatched. The CDR3 protein is CASTLAGEVSYNEQFF. CDR3 nucleotides: TGCGCCAGCACCCTAGCGGGGGAAGTCTCCTACAATGAGCAGTTCTTC.

The chain joins TRBV5-5 to TRBJ2-7; 7 bases are a match to TRBD1. The CDR3 loop spans 14 amino acids. Looked up from germline, CDR1 is SGHKS and CDR2 is YYEKEE (reference sequence). Trimming cost V 0 bases and J 2 bases; bases outside gene matches: 2. This CDR3 is CASSLEGTAYEQYF. As DNA, the CDR3 is TGTGCCAGCAGCTTGGAGGGGACAGCCTACGAGCAGTACTTC.

The V and J genes are TRBV27 and TRBJ1-1; D call uncertain. The CDR3 extends over 13 amino acids. CDR1 is MNHEY, CDR2 SMNVEV, per germline (reference sequence). V shed 3 bases and J shed 1 base, with 6 bases lying between them. CDR3 loop: CASSFMGNTEAFF. CDR3 bases: TGTGCCAGCAGTTTTATGGGGAACACTGAAGCTTTCTTT.

The rearrangement links TRBV7-9 to TRBJ2-4; TRBD2 is a possible D gene (5 bases). Trimming pared 2 bases from V and 9 bases from J, leaving 14 bases between. The CDR3 spans 14 residues. The germline CDR1 and CDR2 sequences are SEHNR and FQNEAQ (reference sequence). The CDR3 coding sequence is TGTGCCAGCAGCTTAAGTGGGAGAGGTAGCATTCAGTACTTC. Its protein product is CASSLSGRGSIQYF.

The V gene is TRBV6-6, the J gene TRBJ2-3, with no clear D. The V end lost 6 bases, the J end lost 7 bases, and 11 bases lay between the germline ends. Germline V gene data show CDR1 as MNHNY and CDR2 as SVGAGI (reference sequence). The CDR3 sequence is 12 residues long. Written as DNA, the CDR3 is TGTGCCAGCAGCCCCGCTATGAATACGCAGTATTTT. Amino acids: CASSPAMNTQYF.

The chain employs TRBV9 and TRBJ1-1; D unresolved. Germline V gene data show CDR1 as SGDLS and CDR2 as YYNGEE. CDR3 size: 13 residues. V lost 4 bases to trimming and J lost 8 bases, with 15 bases between them. The CDR3 spells CASSPRHAEEAFF. In nucleotides, the CDR3 is TGTGCCAGCAGCCCCAGACATGCGGAGGAAGCTTTCTTT. Full variable domain (rest looked up from reference TRBV9 and TRBJ1-1): DSGVTQTPKHLITATGQRVTLRCSPRSGDLSVYWYQQSLDQGLQFLIQYYNGEERAKGNILERFSAQQFPDLHSELNLSSLELGDSALYFCASSPRHAEEAFFGQGTRLTVV.